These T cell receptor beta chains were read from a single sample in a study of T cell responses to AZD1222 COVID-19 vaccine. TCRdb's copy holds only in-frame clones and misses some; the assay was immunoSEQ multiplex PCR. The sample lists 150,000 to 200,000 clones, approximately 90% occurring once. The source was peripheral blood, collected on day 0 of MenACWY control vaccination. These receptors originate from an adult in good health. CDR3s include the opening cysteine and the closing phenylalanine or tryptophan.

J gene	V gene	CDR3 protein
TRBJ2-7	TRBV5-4	CASSLATASYEQYF
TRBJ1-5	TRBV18	CASSPMRGNQPQHF
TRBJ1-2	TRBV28	CASSPAENYGYTF
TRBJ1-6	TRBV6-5	CATADSRPGASPLHF
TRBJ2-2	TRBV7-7	CASSQLAGSTGELFF
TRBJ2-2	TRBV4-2	CASRTGGGELFF
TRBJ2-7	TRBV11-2	CASSRTSPDYEQYF
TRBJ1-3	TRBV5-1	CASQGVSGNTIYF
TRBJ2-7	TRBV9	CASSVELGSSYEQYF
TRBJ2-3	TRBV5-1	CASSPLSLSSTDTQYF
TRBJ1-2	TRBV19	CATRVAANYGYTF
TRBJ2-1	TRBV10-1	CASPGRDRGINGSYNEQFF
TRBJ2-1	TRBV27	CASSLRRGYNEQFF
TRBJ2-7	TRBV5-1	CASTPTSGSPYEQYF
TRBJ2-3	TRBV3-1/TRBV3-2	CASSLARGGTDTQYF
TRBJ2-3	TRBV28	CASSSPGLGAGADTQYF
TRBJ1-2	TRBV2	CASRGQPGYTF
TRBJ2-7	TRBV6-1	CASSGGTGRLAGYEQYF
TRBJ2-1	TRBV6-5	CASRRTEYGANEQFF
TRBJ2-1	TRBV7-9	CASSHPIGSMYEQFF
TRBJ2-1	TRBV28	CASSLWDDEQFF
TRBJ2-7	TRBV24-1	CATSDAGSPSEQYF
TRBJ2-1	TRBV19	CASSTGHYNEQFF
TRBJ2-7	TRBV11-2	CASSSAARPSEQYF
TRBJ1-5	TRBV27	CASSSLRGKPQHF
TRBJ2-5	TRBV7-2	CASSTRTANQETQYF
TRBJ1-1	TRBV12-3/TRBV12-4	CASSLNSYTEAFF
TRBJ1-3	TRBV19	CASSIDGESGNTIYF